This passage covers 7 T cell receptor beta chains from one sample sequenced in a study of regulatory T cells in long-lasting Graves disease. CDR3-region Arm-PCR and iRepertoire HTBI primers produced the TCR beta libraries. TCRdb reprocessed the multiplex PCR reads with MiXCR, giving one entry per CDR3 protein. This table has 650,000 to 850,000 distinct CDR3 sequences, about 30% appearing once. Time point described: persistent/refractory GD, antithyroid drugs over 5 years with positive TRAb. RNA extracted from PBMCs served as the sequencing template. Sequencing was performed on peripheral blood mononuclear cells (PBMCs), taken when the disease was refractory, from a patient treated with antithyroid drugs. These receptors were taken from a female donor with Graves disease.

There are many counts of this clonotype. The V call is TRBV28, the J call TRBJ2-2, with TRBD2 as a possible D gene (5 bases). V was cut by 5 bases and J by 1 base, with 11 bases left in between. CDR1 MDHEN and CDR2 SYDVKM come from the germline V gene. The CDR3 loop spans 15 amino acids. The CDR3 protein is CASSPTIRNTGELFF. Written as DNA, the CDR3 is TGTGCCAGCAGTCCGACTATAAGGAACACCGGGGAGCTGTTTTTT.

The CDR3 reads CASSGTSLAGELFF. In DNA, the CDR3 is TGCGCCAGCAGTGGGACTAGTTTAGCCGGGGAGCTGTTTTTT. The V call is TRBV10-1, the J call TRBJ2-2; 7 bases match TRBD2. Germline V gene data show CDR1 as WNHNN and CDR2 as SYGVQD (reference sequence). CDR3 size: 14 residues. V lost 4 bases and J lost 6; bases outside the gene matches: 5.

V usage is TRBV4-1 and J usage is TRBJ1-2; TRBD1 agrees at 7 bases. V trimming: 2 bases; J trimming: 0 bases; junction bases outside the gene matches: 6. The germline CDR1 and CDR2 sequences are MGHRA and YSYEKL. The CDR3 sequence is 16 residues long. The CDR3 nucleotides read TGCGCCAGCAGCCAACTGGATGGGACAGCTAACTATGGCTACACCTTC. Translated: CASSQLDGTANYGYTF.

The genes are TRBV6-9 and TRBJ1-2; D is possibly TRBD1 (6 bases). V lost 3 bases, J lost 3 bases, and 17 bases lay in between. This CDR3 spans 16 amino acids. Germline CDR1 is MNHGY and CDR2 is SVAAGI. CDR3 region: CASSYQKNRDHYGYTF. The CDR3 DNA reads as TGTGCCAGCAGTTACCAAAAAAACAGGGATCACTATGGCTACACCTTC.

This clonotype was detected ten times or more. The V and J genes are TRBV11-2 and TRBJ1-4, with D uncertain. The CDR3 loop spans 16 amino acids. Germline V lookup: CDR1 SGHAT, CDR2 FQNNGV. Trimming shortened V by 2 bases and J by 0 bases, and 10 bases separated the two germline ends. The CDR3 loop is CASSLIGKSTNEKLFF. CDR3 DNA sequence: TGTGCCAGCAGCTTAATAGGAAAGTCAACTAATGAAAAACTGTTTTTT.

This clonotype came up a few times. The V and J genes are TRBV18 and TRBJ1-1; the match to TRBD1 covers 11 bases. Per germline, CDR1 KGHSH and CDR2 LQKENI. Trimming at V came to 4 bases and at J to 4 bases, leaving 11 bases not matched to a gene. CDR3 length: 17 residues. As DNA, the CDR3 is TGTGCCAGCTCACTTTTACTACGGACAGGGGGCGGCACTGAAGCTTTCTTT. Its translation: CASSLLLRTGGGTEAFF.

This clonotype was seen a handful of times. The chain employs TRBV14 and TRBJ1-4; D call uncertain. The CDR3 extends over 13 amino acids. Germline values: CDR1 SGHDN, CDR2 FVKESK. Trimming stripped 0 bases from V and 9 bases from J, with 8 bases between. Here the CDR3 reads CASSQDRVQKLFF. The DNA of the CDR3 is TGTGCCAGCAGCCAAGACCGGGTACAAAAACTGTTTTTT.